Following are 32 T cell receptor beta chains from one sample sequenced in a study of CD8 T cells in ankylosing spondylitis. The study, taken as a whole, reports: What seemed typical of ankylosing spondylitis blood was a TCR beta motif built from roughly 8 highly homologous variants.

These TCRs are of unknown antigen specificity. MiXCR, run by TCRdb on the 5' RACE reads, gives a single entry per CDR3 protein. The sample holds fewer than 550,000 distinct CDR3 sequences, over 4% seen once. Sequenced input: blood, either unsorted or a sorted T cell fraction (not recorded which). The origin of the receptors is a male donor with ankylosing spondylitis.

Comment on this clonotype: A much larger clone lies a single base off, so this may be a read error. The V call is TRBV9, the J call TRBJ2-1; no definite D call. The CDR3 covers 11 residues. Germline CDR1 SGDLS, CDR2 YYNGEE. CDR3 residues: CASQGNNEQSF. CDR3 coding DNA: TGTGCCAGCCAAGGAAACAATGAGCAGTCCTTC.

This clonotype was seen repeatedly, ten times or more. The V and J genes are TRBV20-1 and TRBJ2-1, with D perhaps given as TRBD1 or TRBD2 (5 bases each). Trimming removed 0 bases from V and 5 bases from J, with 14 bases in between. This CDR3 comprises 15 residues. Germline CDR1 and CDR2: DFQATT and SNEGSKA (reference sequence). The CDR3 DNA reads as TGCAGTGCTAGAGAATCTAGGGACGTCAACAATGAGCAGTTCTTC. Translation gives CSARESRDVNNEQFF.

This clonotype was detected many times. V gene TRBV24-1 combines with J gene TRBJ2-1; D unresolved. CDR3 length equals 14 residues. Germline V gives CDR1 KGHDR, CDR2 SFDVKD. V was clipped by 4 bases and J by 4 bases, with 10 bases between them. CDR3 region: CATSDNTRYNEQFF. The CDR3 DNA follows: TGTGCCACCAGTGACAACACACGATACAATGAGCAGTTCTTC.

Many counts were recorded for this clonotype. The chain joins TRBV20-1 to TRBJ2-1; D gene unclear. The ends were cut back, 6 bases at V and 0 bases at J, with 12 bases in the middle. Germline-derived CDR1 and CDR2 are DFQATT and SNEGSKA (reference sequence). The CDR3 totals 14 residues. The CDR3 loop is CSAGPLSSYNEQFF. The CDR3 nucleotides read TGCAGTGCCGGACCCCTTAGCTCCTACAATGAGCAGTTCTTC.

This clonotype occurred many times. The chain carries TRBV5-5 and TRBJ1-2, with TRBD1 identical over 11 bases. J lost 4 bases, V lost 2 bases, and 4 bases had no gene match. Germline V gene sequence: CDR1 SGHKS, CDR2 YYEKEE (reference sequence). This CDR3 comprises 15 residues. In nucleotides, the CDR3 is TGTGCCAGCAGCTTTGGGACAGGGGGGTTCTATGGCTACACCTTC. This sequence encodes CASSFGTGGFYGYTF.

This clonotype occurred a few times. The chain's CDR3 is CASSPGPTPYGYTF. The DNA of the CDR3 is TGTGCCAGTAGTCCCGGGCCGACACCCTATGGCTACACCTTC. The chain recombines TRBV19 with TRBJ1-2; D gene unclear. Germline assignment: CDR1 LNHDA and CDR2 SQIVND (reference sequence). Trimming removed 5 bases from V and 4 bases from J, with 14 bases in between. CDR3 length: 14 residues. The full variable domain, its missing parts supplied by reference TRBV19 and TRBJ1-2, is DGGITQSPKYLFRKEGQNVTLSCEQNLNHDAMYWYRQDPGQGLRLIYYSQIVNDFQKGDIAEGYSVSREKKESFPLTVTSAQKNPTAFYLCASSPGPTPYGYTFGSGTRLTVV.

This clonotype showed up many times. CDR3 region: CASSLAAGPNTGELFF. In DNA, the CDR3 is TGTGCCAGCAGTTTAGCTGCAGGCCCGAACACCGGGGAGCTGTTTTTT. This chain connects TRBV27 to TRBJ2-2; D remains unclear. The CDR3 spans 16 residues. The germline V gene encodes CDR1 MNHEY and CDR2 SMNVEV (reference sequence). Trimming removed 2 bases from V and 0 bases from J, with 10 bases in between.

This clonotype came up many times. The chain is built from TRBV20-1 and TRBJ2-7, with D perhaps assigned TRBD1 or TRBD2 (5 bases each). The CDR3 is 13 residues long. Germline V gene sequence: CDR1 DFQATT, CDR2 SNEGSKA (reference sequence). Between the trimmed V and J ends, which lost 5 bases and 0 bases, there was a span of 11 bases. For the CDR3, the DNA is TGCAGTGCTTATGCCGGGACCTCCTACGAGCAGTACTTC. Protein: CSAYAGTSYEQYF.

This clonotype was detected many times. CDR3 DNA: TGTGCCAGCAGCCAATCGACAGGGGACACCGGGGAGCTGTTTTTT. Residues: CASSQSTGDTGELFF. V and J are TRBV4-2 and TRBJ2-2; 8 nucleotides align to TRBD1. The CDR3 consists of 15 residues. CDR1 is LGHNA, CDR2 YNFKEQ, per germline. The trim removed 2 bases at V and 3 bases at J, leaving 2 bases unmatched.

This clonotype was counted ten times or more. The CDR3 spells CSARDPIGQYF. The CDR3 DNA reads TGCAGTGCTAGAGATCCAATAGGGCAGTACTTC. This chain connects TRBV20-1 to TRBJ2-7; D not resolved. Trimming took 0 bases from V and 9 from J, leaving 9 bases between them. CDR1 is DFQATT, CDR2 SNEGSKA, per germline (reference sequence). The CDR3 loop spans 11 amino acids.

This clonotype was detected many times. The CDR3 coding sequence is TGCAGCGCTAGACAGGGGGCGACGGGCGAGCAGTACTTC. Its translation is CSARQGATGEQYF. The chain is built from TRBV29-1 and TRBJ2-7, with 10 nucleotides matching TRBD1. CDR3 length: 13 amino acids. Germline V gives CDR1 SQVTM, CDR2 ANQGSEA. V shed 7 bases, J shed 6 bases, and the junction held 9 bases outside the gene matches.

This clonotype was seen many times. The V gene is TRBV7-9, the J gene TRBJ1-1; unclear D gene. Per the germline V gene, CDR1 is SEHNR and CDR2 is FQNEAQ (reference sequence). The V and J ends lost 7 bases and 3 bases respectively, with 12 bases between them. The CDR3 totals 13 residues. The CDR3 loop is CASTPRTYTEAFF. The CDR3 DNA reads as TGTGCCAGCACCCCTCGGACTTACACTGAAGCTTTCTTT. Full variable domain (remainder filled in from reference TRBV7-9 and TRBJ1-1): DTGVSQNPRHKITKRGQNVTFRCDPISEHNRLYWYRQTLGQGPEFLTYFQNEAQLEKSRLLSDRFSAERPKGSFSTLEIQRTEQGDSAMYLCASTPRTYTEAFFGQGTRLTVV.

The table lists this clonotype with many counts. The chain employs TRBV9 and TRBJ2-7, with 7 bases identical to TRBD1. V lost 4 bases, J lost 3 bases, and 10 bases stayed unmatched. The germline gives CDR1 SGDLS, CDR2 YYNGEE. CDR3 length equals 15 residues. Here the CDR3 reads CASSPRTGELYEQYF. The CDR3 DNA sequence: TGTGCCAGCAGCCCCCGGACAGGTGAGCTCTACGAGCAGTACTTC.

This clonotype occurred many times. The rearrangement uses TRBV18 and TRBJ1-4, with no clear D. Trimming pared 1 base from V and 0 bases from J, leaving 9 bases between. Germline V gene sequence: CDR1 KGHSH, CDR2 LQKENI. CDR3 length: 16 amino acids. The CDR3 loop reads CASSPRQVATNEKLFF. The CDR3 nucleotides are TGTGCCAGCTCACCACGTCAGGTTGCAACTAATGAAAAACTGTTTTTT.

This clonotype was counted at least ten times. The rearrangement links TRBV12-3 or TRBV12-4 to TRBJ1-2; 9 nucleotides align to TRBD1. The CDR3 spans 15 residues. V lost 5 bases, J lost 4 bases, and 8 bases stayed unmatched. CDR3: CASSRSGTGFYGYTF. In DNA form, the CDR3 reads TGTGCCAGCAGTCGCTCTGGGACAGGGTTCTATGGCTACACCTTC.

There are many counts of this clonotype. The chain joins TRBV6-2 or TRBV6-3 to TRBJ2-3; no firm D call. The V end was cut by 6 bases, the J end by 1 base, with 8 bases between. The germline gives CDR1 MNHEY, CDR2 SVGEGT. The CDR3 length is 13 residues. DNA for the CDR3: TGTGCCAGCAGCCCGGGTCGCACAGATACGCAGTATTTT. Protein product: CASSPGRTDTQYF.

This clonotype was seen repeatedly, ten times or more. The chain joins TRBV28 to TRBJ2-7; D is unresolved. Germline V gene sequence: CDR1 MDHEN, CDR2 SYDVKM. CDR3 length: 19 residues. Trimming took off 4 bases at V and 3 bases at J, with 28 bases between the two ends. This CDR3 is CASSSVLASGKWPNYEQYF. DNA for the CDR3: TGTGCCAGCAGTTCCGTATTGGCTTCAGGTAAATGGCCCAACTACGAGCAGTACTTC.

This clonotype was counted at least ten times. V and J are TRBV10-3 and TRBJ2-3, with a weak D call TRBD1 (5 bases). V dropped 0 bases and J dropped 0 bases, with 7 bases sitting between them. CDR1 and CDR2 from the germline V gene are ENHRY and SYGVKD. The CDR3 totals 15 residues. Written as DNA, the CDR3 is TGTGCCATCAGTGAGTCTTGGGGCAGCACAGATACGCAGTATTTT. The encoded protein is CAISESWGSTDTQYF.

This clonotype was seen many times. The chain couples TRBV5-6 to TRBJ2-3; 10 positions agree with TRBD2. This CDR3 spans 16 amino acids. The ends lost 3 bases at V and 5 bases at J; junction bases unmatched: 9. CDR1 SGHDT and CDR2 YYEEEE come from the germline V gene. CDR3 in DNA: TGTGCCAGCAGCTCTCCAGCGGGAGGGCAAAGAGATACGCAGTATTTT. It yields the protein CASSSPAGGQRDTQYF.

The gene calls are TRBV20-1 and TRBJ2-5; D is ambiguous. This CDR3 comprises 15 residues. Trimming pared 5 bases from V and 2 bases from J, leaving 18 bases between. CDR1 DFQATT and CDR2 SNEGSKA come from the germline V gene (reference sequence). CDR3: CSACPLEARQETQYF. The CDR3 region has the DNA TGCAGTGCTTGTCCCCTTGAGGCCCGGCAAGAGACCCAGTACTTC.

This clonotype was seen ten or more times. The chain has TRBV7-9 and TRBJ1-1; tentative D call: TRBD1 (5 bases). V lost 1 base, J lost 1 base, and 10 bases lay in between. CDR1 SEHNR and CDR2 FQNEAQ come from the germline V gene (reference sequence). The CDR3 has 15 amino acids. CDR3 sequence (DNA): TGTGCCAGCAGCTTAGGGGGGGTCGGGAACACTGAAGCTTTCTTT. It yields the protein CASSLGGVGNTEAFF.

This clonotype was recorded many times. This chain joins TRBV29-1 and TRBJ2-3; TRBD2 matches 12 bases. CDR3 length: 14 residues. Trimming cost V 5 bases and J 5 bases; bases outside gene matches: 5. Germline-derived CDR1 and CDR2 are SQVTM and ANQGSEA. The CDR3 loop reads CSVKTSGSVDTQYF. The DNA of the CDR3 is TGCAGCGTTAAGACTAGCGGGAGTGTAGATACGCAGTATTTT.

This clonotype was recorded many times. The chain is built from TRBV5-1 and TRBJ2-7; D is uncertain. Looked up from germline, CDR1 is SGHRS and CDR2 is YFSETQ. Trimming left V 5 bases short and J 0 bases short, with 12 bases between. The CDR3 runs 14 residues. The CDR3 is CASSFTTNSYEQYF. CDR3 bases: TGCGCCAGCAGTTTTACCACAAACTCCTACGAGCAGTACTTC.

This chain links TRBV29-1 with TRBJ2-3; the match to TRBD2 covers 13 bases. The germline V gene has CDR1 SQVTM and CDR2 ANQGSEA. The CDR3 totals 15 residues. Trimming at V came to 6 bases and at J to 6 bases, leaving 9 bases not matched to a gene. This CDR3 reads CSVGLAGATGDTQYF. CDR3 nucleotide sequence: TGCAGCGTCGGACTAGCGGGGGCCACGGGGGATACGCAGTATTTT.

This clonotype has at least ten counts. The chain employs TRBV20-1 and TRBJ2-1; 9 nucleotides agree with TRBD2. This CDR3 comprises 14 residues. The V and J ends lost 3 bases and 6 bases, in that order; junction bases with no gene match: 6. The V gene's germline CDR1 is DFQATT and CDR2 SNEGSKA (reference sequence). This CDR3 is CSASGSGSGNEQFF. CDR3 DNA sequence: TGCAGTGCTAGTGGTAGCGGGAGTGGCAATGAGCAGTTCTTC.

To note about this clonotype: A much larger clone lies a single base off, so this may be a read error. The CDR3 nucleotides are TGTGCCAGCAGCCGGGCCCTGGGACAGGACACAGATACGCAGTCTTTT. Amino acid sequence: CASSRALGQDTDTQSF. V and J are TRBV4-2 and TRBJ2-3, with TRBD1 matching over 8 bases. The germline CDR1 and CDR2 sequences are LGHNA and YNFKEQ. This CDR3 has 16 amino acids.

Ten or more counts support this clonotype. The chain combines TRBV15 with TRBJ2-3; D unclear. This CDR3 has 16 amino acids. Between the trimmed V and J ends, which lost 0 bases and 0 bases, there was a span of 10 bases. Per germline, CDR1 LNHNV and CDR2 YYDKDF (reference sequence). The CDR3 loop reads CATSRDPPRSTDTQYF. In DNA form, the CDR3 reads TGTGCCACCAGCAGAGATCCTCCTAGGAGCACAGATACGCAGTATTTT.

This clonotype has at least ten counts. The chain is built from TRBV10-3 and TRBJ1-2, with 9 bases lining up with TRBD1. CDR3 length equals 15 residues. The germline V gene has CDR1 ENHRY and CDR2 SYGVKD. V was clipped by 6 bases and J by 7 bases; unmatched bases: 12. CDR3 coding DNA: TGTGCCATCAGACCCTCGCGGGACAGGGCCGCTGGCTACACCTTC. Translating it yields CAIRPSRDRAAGYTF.

This clonotype appeared many times. This chain joins TRBV27 and TRBJ1-6; D perhaps matches TRBD1 (6 bases). This CDR3 has 15 residues. The germline V and J ends were trimmed by 6 bases and 2 bases, with 11 bases remaining between them. CDR1 and CDR2 (germline): MNHEY, SMNVEV (reference sequence). This CDR3 reads CASRPRDTYNSPLHF. The CDR3 DNA follows: TGTGCCAGCAGACCCCGGGACACCTATAATTCACCCCTCCACTTT.

Ten or more counts support this clonotype. V and J are TRBV20-1 and TRBJ2-5; no clear D gene. This CDR3 spans 14 amino acids. V lost 4 bases and J 2 bases, leaving 14 bases between the germline ends. Germline V CDR1 and CDR2: DFQATT, SNEGSKA (reference sequence). The CDR3 spells CSAMAPHQQETQYF. Here the CDR3 DNA reads TGCAGTGCTATGGCTCCGCATCAGCAAGAGACCCAGTACTTC.

This clonotype was observed at least ten times. This chain links TRBV28 with TRBJ2-4, with D possibly TRBD2 on 6 matching bases. The CDR3 totals 15 residues. Germline V gene data show CDR1 as MDHEN and CDR2 as SYDVKM. The germline V and J ends were trimmed by 3 bases and 1 base, with 10 bases remaining between them. CDR3 protein: CASSLGGSAKNIQYF. The CDR3, as DNA: TGTGCCAGCAGTTTGGGGGGTTCCGCCAAAAACATTCAGTACTTC.

This clonotype was counted at least ten times. The chain links TRBV29-1 to TRBJ1-3; TRBD1 might be the D (6 bases). This CDR3 has 13 amino acids. V lost 6 bases and J lost 4, with 13 bases in between. Germline assignment: CDR1 SQVTM and CDR2 ANQGSEA. CDR3 bases: TGCAGCGTGGCCGGGGGCGAAGGAAACACCATATATTTT. Its protein is CSVAGGEGNTIYF.